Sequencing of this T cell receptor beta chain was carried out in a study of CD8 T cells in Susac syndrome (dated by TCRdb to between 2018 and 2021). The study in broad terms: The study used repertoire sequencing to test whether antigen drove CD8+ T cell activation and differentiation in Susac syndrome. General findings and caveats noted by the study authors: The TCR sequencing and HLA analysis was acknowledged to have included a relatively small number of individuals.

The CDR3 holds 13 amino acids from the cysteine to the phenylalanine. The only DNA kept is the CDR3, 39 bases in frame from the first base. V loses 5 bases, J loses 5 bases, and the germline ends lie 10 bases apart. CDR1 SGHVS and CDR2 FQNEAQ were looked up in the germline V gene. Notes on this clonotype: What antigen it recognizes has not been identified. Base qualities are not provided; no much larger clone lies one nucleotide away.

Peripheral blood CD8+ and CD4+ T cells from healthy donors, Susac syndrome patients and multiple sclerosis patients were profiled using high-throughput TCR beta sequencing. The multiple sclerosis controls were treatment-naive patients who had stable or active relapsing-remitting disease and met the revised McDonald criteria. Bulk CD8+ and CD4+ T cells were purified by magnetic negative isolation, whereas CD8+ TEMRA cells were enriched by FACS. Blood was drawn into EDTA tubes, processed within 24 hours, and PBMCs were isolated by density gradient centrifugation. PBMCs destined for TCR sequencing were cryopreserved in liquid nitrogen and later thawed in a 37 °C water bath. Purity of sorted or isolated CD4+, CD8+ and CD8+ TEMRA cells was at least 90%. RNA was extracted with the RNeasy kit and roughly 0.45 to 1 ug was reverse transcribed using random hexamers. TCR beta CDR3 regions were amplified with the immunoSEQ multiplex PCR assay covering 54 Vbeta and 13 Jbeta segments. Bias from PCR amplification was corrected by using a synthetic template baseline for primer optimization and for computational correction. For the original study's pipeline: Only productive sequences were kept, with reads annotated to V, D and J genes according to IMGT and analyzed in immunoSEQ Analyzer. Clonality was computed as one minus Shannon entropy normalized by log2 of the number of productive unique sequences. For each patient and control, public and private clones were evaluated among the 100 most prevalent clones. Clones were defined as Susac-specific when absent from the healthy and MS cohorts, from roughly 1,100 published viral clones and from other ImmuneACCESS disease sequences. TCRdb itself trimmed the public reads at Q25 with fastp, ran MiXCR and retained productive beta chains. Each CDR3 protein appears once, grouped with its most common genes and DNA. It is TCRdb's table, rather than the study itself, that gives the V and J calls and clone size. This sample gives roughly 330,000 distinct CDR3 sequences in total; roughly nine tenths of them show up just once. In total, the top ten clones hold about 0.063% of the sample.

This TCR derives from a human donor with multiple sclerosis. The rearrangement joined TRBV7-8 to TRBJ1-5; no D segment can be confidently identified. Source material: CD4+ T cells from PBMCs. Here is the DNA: TGTGCCAGCAGCCGTAGGCCTGATCAGCCCCAGCATTTT. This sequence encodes CASSRRPDQPQHF.